What follows are 14 T cell receptor beta chains derived from one specimen sequenced in a study of cytomegalovirus exposure and HLA in healthy donors. A multiplex PCR was run with 60 Vbeta primers and 13 Jbeta primers. The data were produced by immunoSEQ multiplex PCR, yet TCRdb's version contains in-frame clones alone and is incomplete. The table has about 80,000 clones, roughly 76% seen once; the top ten hold around 7%. Sequenced sample: PBMCs. All receptors come from a woman in her thirties or forties in good health and CMV-seronegative.

V and J are TRBV10-3 and TRBJ1-1; 9 nucleotides line up with TRBD1. V was clipped by 11 bases and J by 7 bases; unmatched bases: 20. CDR3 size: 16 residues. CDR1 and CDR2 from the germline V gene are ENHRY and SYGVKD. CDR3 amino acids: CAVKGGDRVSIVEAFF. Here the CDR3 DNA reads TGTGCCGTGAAAGGCGGGGACAGGGTATCGATCGTTGAAGCTTTCTTT.

V usage is TRBV5-1 and J usage is TRBJ1-6, with 7 bases lining up with TRBD1. V dropped 7 bases and J dropped 8; count of bases not matched to a gene: 12. Per germline, CDR1 SGHRS and CDR2 YFSETQ. CDR3 length: 15 amino acids. This CDR3 is CASFEGGTDYSPLHF. CDR3 in DNA: TGCGCCAGCTTCGAGGGCGGGACAGACTATTCACCCCTCCACTTT.

This chain uses TRBV29-1 with TRBJ1-5; 9 nucleotides agree with TRBD1. The CDR3 has 12 amino acids. The trim removed 6 bases at V and 7 bases at J, leaving 4 bases unmatched. Germline V CDR1 and CDR2: SQVTM, ANQGSEA. DNA of the CDR3: TGCAGCGTCACGACAGGGGGGCAGCCCCAGCATTTT. Translated, it gives CSVTTGGQPQHF.

This clone was observed a few times. CDR3 amino acids: CASASGVYNLNYGYTF. The CDR3 DNA follows: TGTGCCAGTGCATCAGGGGTCTACAACCTTAACTATGGCTACACCTTC. This chain joins TRBV2 and TRBJ1-2; TRBD1 might be the D (6 bases). Trimming took 9 bases from V and 1 from J, leaving 21 bases between them. Looked up from germline, CDR1 is SNHLY and CDR2 is FYNNEI. This CDR3 spans 16 amino acids.

The chain is built from TRBV10-3 and TRBJ1-1, with D uncertain. CDR1 and CDR2 (germline): ENHRY, SYGVKD. V was clipped by 2 bases and J by 5 bases, with 12 bases between them. This CDR3 comprises 14 residues. CDR3 amino acids: CAISEGFSQTEAFF. DNA for the CDR3: TGTGCCATCAGTGAGGGATTTAGCCAGACTGAAGCTTTCTTT.

The rearrangement uses TRBV7-2 and TRBJ2-3, with D hard to call. The V gene lost 5 bases and the J gene lost 5 bases, with 14 bases spanning the gap. CDR1 and CDR2 from the germline V gene are SGHTA and FQGNSA. The CDR3 has 14 amino acids. The CDR3 here is CASSLSSLGDTQYF. The CDR3 DNA reads TGTGCCAGCAGCCTATCTAGTTTGGGAGATACGCAGTATTTT.

This clone was seen just once. This chain links TRBV7-9 with TRBJ2-7; D gene ambiguous. This CDR3 contains 13 residues. Germline V gives CDR1 SEHNR, CDR2 FQNEAQ (reference sequence). V dropped 5 bases and J dropped 6 bases, with 14 bases sitting between them. CDR3 in amino acids: CASSPNNFGEQYF. DNA for the CDR3: TGTGCCAGCAGCCCCAACAATTTTGGCGAGCAGTACTTC.

This clone was seen only once. The genes are TRBV7-6 and TRBJ2-3; D is undetermined. The CDR3 extends over 13 amino acids. V dropped 6 bases and J dropped 2 bases, with 9 bases sitting between them. Germline V lookup: CDR1 SGHVS, CDR2 FNYEAQ. DNA of the CDR3: TGTGCCAGCAGTCCCTATACCACAGATACGCAGTATTTT. Amino acids: CASSPYTTDTQYF.

The table lists this clone with a count of one. V and J are TRBV14 and TRBJ1-1; a weak D match, TRBD1 (5 bases). The germline V gene has CDR1 SGHDN and CDR2 FVKESK. This CDR3 contains 18 residues. Trimming cost V 3 bases and J 2 bases, with 22 bases left between them. The CDR3 spells CASSQEGLGARVNTEAFF. DNA for the CDR3: TGTGCCAGCAGCCAGGAGGGGCTAGGGGCAAGGGTCAACACTGAAGCTTTCTTT.

The rearrangement joins TRBV6-5 to TRBJ1-4; 9 bases map to TRBD1. Germline loops: CDR1 MNHEY, CDR2 SVGAGI. The CDR3 is 15 residues long. With V trimmed by 4 bases and J by 2 bases, 2 bases remained unmatched. CDR3 amino acids: CASSSTGGTNEKLFF. CDR3 sequence (DNA): TGTGCCAGCAGTTCCACAGGGGGCACTAATGAAAAACTGTTTTTT.

The chain has TRBV14 and TRBJ2-3, with a weak D call TRBD1 (5 bases). With 0 bases removed from V and 2 bases from J, the gap between germline ends came to 12 bases. CDR1 is SGHDN and CDR2 is FVKESK in the germline V gene. The CDR3 has 16 residues. The CDR3 protein is CASSQEGRQNTDTQYF. The DNA for the CDR3 is TGTGCCAGCAGCCAAGAGGGTAGACAGAACACAGATACGCAGTATTTT. Drawing the rest from reference TRBV14 and TRBJ2-3, the complete variable domain is EAGVTQFPSHSVIEKGQTVTLRCDPISGHDNLYWYRRVMGKEIKFLLHFVKESKQDESGMPNNRFLAERTGGTYSTLKVQPAELEDSGVYFCASSQEGRQNTDTQYFGPGTRLTVL.

The chain uses TRBV7-9 and TRBJ2-3; weak D call: TRBD2 (6 bases). V was pared by 11 bases and J by 3 bases, with 24 bases between. Germline-derived CDR1 and CDR2 are SEHNR and FQNEAQ (reference sequence). The CDR3 runs to 16 residues. CDR3 loop: CAGMKRDSRGTDTQYF. As DNA, the CDR3 is TGTGCCGGGATGAAACGGGACTCCCGCGGGACAGATACGCAGTATTTT.

This clone was seen a handful of times. In DNA, the CDR3 is TGTGCCAGCAGTCAAGGCTCCAGGGGGTACGAGCAGTACTTC. Its protein is CASSQGSRGYEQYF. This chain uses TRBV27 with TRBJ2-7; 7 bases are shared with TRBD1. Trimming at V came to 5 bases and at J to 4 bases, leaving 8 bases not matched to a gene. This CDR3 has 14 residues. Germline CDR1 and CDR2: MNHEY and SMNVEV (reference sequence).

The chain carries TRBV5-1 and TRBJ2-7; 9 bases line up with TRBD2. The CDR3 totals 15 residues. After removal of 4 bases from V and 0 bases from J, the junction contained 5 bases not matched to a gene. CDR1 SGHRS and CDR2 YFSETQ come from the germline V gene. The CDR3 reads CASSESGGNSYEQYF. The CDR3 nucleotides are TGCGCCAGCAGCGAAAGCGGGGGGAACTCCTACGAGCAGTACTTC.